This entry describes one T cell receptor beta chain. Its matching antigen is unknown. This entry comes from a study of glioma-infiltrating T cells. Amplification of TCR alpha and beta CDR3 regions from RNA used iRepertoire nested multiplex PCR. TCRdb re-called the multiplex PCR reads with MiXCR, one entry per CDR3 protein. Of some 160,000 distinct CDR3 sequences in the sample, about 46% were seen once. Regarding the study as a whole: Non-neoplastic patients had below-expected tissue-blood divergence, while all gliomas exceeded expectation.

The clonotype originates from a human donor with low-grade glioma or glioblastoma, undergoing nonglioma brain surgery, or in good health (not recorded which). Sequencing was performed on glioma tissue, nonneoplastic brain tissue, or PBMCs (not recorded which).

CDR3 amino acids: CASSQSGQGVAQPQHF. The CDR3 bases are TGTGCCAGCAGCCAATCCGGACAGGGTGTTGCTCAGCCCCAGCATTTT. The genes are TRBV5-6 and TRBJ1-5; 8 bases align to TRBD1. The CDR3 runs 16 residues. V lost 4 bases to trimming and J lost 6 bases; unmatched junction nucleotides: 12. Germline V gene data show CDR1 as SGHDT and CDR2 as YYEEEE.